The entry below gives a single T cell receptor (beta chain) sequence along with its context. No antigen is known for it. It has no much larger one-base neighbor in the sample; base qualities were not kept. The library was built by means of 5' RACE. The instrument was a NextSeq 500. In the TCR library protocol, unique molecular identifiers were attached to individual cDNA molecules to correct for PCR bias and sequencing error. Sequencing covered both TCR alpha and beta chains, and within each sample the abundances of alpha and beta sequences were tightly co-correlated. The authors' pipeline ran thus. Decombinator V4 was used to annotate TCR sequences for V gene, J gene and CDR3. TCRs were defined as expanded if a significant change between any two time points was detected under a Poisson model with p below 0.0001. TCR abundances were normalised to the total number of TCRs sequenced in each sample and reported as counts per million. TRAV1-2 paired with TRAJ12, TRAJ20 or TRAJ33 defined MAIT TCRs, while TRAV10 paired with TRAJ18 defined iNKT TCRs. VDJdb, accessed on 1 November 2021, was searched for TCRs annotated for CMV, EBV and SARS-CoV-2, and TCRs annotated for more than one antigen were excluded. The public reads were quality trimmed at Q25 with fastp and then assembled into clones with MiXCR by TCRdb, keeping productive beta chains. CDR3 protein duplicates are merged, each entry listing the most common genes and DNA. For this entry, the V and J calls and clone size follow TCRdb and not the study's own pipeline. In all, the sample holds more than 20,000 distinct CDR3 sequences, and 5.7% of those were seen once. The ten largest account for around 15% of the sample.

The data originate from a study of early T cells in non-severe SARS-CoV-2 infection (dated by TCRdb to the early 2020s). Turning to the overall study: Bulk RNA from unsorted whole blood was used for TCR sequencing, so alpha and beta chains could not be paired.

Set within a cohort of healthcare workers in London, UK, this nested case-control study involved weekly PCR testing of nasopharyngeal swabs along with blood sampling. Healthcare workers were enrolled in the week of the UK lockdown, from 23 to 31 March 2020, and were followed every week for up to roughly 16 weeks. The study at large found these results: VDJdb matching was skewed toward anti-spike CD8 responses and likely underestimated virus-specific expansions by missing private and CD4 specificities.

CDR1 MNHEY and CDR2 SMNVEV are derived from the germline V gene (reference sequence). The CDR3 runs 12 residues from the cysteine to the phenylalanine. Only CDR3 DNA remains: 36 bases, in frame from the first base. V lost 11 bases and J lost 8 bases; the stretch between them is 19 bases long. The source is an adult who was a healthcare worker with PCR-confirmed SARS-CoV-2 infection or an uninfected control (not recorded which). The V and J segments used are TRBV27 and TRBJ2-7, and TRBD1 may be the D gene, going by 5 matching bases. The sample in question was whole blood, obtained at baseline. In nucleotides, the sequence is TGTGCCGTGCAGGGTGCGCTGTACAAGCAGTACTTC. This yields the protein CAVQGALYKQYF.